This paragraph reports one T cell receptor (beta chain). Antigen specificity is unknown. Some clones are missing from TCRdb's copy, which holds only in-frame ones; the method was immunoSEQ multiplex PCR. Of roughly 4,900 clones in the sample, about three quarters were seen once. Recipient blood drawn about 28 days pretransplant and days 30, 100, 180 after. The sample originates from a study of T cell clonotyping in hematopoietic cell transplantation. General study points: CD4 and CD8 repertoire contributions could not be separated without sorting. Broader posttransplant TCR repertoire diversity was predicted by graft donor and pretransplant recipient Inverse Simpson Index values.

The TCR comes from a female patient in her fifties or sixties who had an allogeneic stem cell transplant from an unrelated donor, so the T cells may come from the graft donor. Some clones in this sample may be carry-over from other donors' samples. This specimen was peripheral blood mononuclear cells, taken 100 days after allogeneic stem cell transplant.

This CDR3 is CASSSQRGRRDTQYF. CDR3 nucleotides: TGTGCCAGCAGCTCCCAGCGGGGGAGGCGAGATACGCAGTATTTT. The genes are TRBV9 and TRBJ2-3; 8 nucleotides align to TRBD2. V shed 4 bases and J 5 bases; nucleotides not matched to a gene: 9. This CDR3 is 15 amino acids long. CDR1 SGDLS and CDR2 YYNGEE come from the germline V gene.